These T cell receptor beta chains were read from a single sample in a study of blood T cell repertoires in COVID-19. Measured with immunoSEQ multiplex PCR; TCRdb has only the in-frame clones, and not every one. The table has roughly 190,000 clones, 65% to 85% seen once. The sequenced sample was PBMCs or T cells enriched from blood (not recorded which). The receptors stem from a woman in her twenties or thirties who had recovered from COVID-19. CDR3s include the opening cysteine and the closing phenylalanine or tryptophan. The D gene is left open where the match is weak. Part of the rows lack a size; the others show once, few, many or a class for expanded clones.

V gene	CDR3 length	D gene	J gene	clone size	CDR3 protein	CDR3 DNA
TRBV28	18	TRBD1	TRBJ1-2	-	CASSLLVPNRGSNYGYTF	TGTGCCAGCAGTTTACTAGTTCCGAACAGGGGGTCTAACTATGGCTACACCTTC
TRBV5-6	11	-	TRBJ2-5	-	CASSFRETQYF	TGTGCCAGCAGTTTCCGGGAGACCCAGTACTTC
TRBV29-1	11	-	TRBJ1-1	-	CSAQFVTEAFF	TGCAGCGCACAGTTTGTGACTGAAGCTTTCTTT
TRBV7-9	16	-	TRBJ2-3	-	CASSSVSATPGDTQYF	TGTGCCAGCAGCTCGGTTAGCGCGACCCCGGGAGATACGCAGTATTTT
TRBV24-1	14	TRBD1	TRBJ1-2	-	CATSDITGDYGYTF	TGTGCCACCAGTGATATTACAGGGGACTATGGCTACACCTTC
TRBV12-3/TRBV12-4	13	-	TRBJ2-7	few	CASSSRSQGEQYF	TGTGCCAGCAGTAGTCGGAGTCAGGGCGAGCAGTACTTC
TRBV5-1	14	-	TRBJ1-1	-	CASSREADYTEAFF	TGCGCCAGCAGCCGGGAGGCAGATTATACTGAAGCTTTCTTT
TRBV2	11	-	TRBJ2-1	-	CASSGQIEQFF	TGTGCCAGCAGTGGGCAGATTGAGCAGTTCTTC
TRBV11-2	18	TRBD2	TRBJ2-5	many	CASSPSLAGGPRQETQYF	TGTGCCAGCAGCCCTTCGCTAGCGGGGGGGCCGAGGCAAGAGACCCAGTACTTC
TRBV27	17	TRBD2	TRBJ2-7	-	CASKRRLGLAEMNEQYF	TGTGCCAGCAAGCGTCGCCTCGGACTAGCGGAAATGAACGAGCAGTACTTC
TRBV7-6	15	TRBD2	TRBJ2-2	-	CASSLQASGLGELFF	TGTGCCAGCAGCTTACAGGCTAGCGGGCTCGGGGAGCTGTTTTTT
TRBV2	15	-	TRBJ2-7	-	CASKPRGGGPYEQYF	TGTGCCAGCAAACCCCGAGGGGGGGGTCCCTACGAGCAGTACTTC
TRBV20-1	14	TRBD1	TRBJ1-2	-	CSASGTGGDYGYTF	TGCAGTGCTAGTGGGACAGGGGGCGACTATGGCTACACCTTC
TRBV2	16	TRBD1	TRBJ2-5	-	CASSALTGGRGETQYF	TGTGCCAGCAGTGCTTTGACAGGGGGTAGAGGAGAGACCCAGTACTTC
TRBV7-2	14	-	TRBJ2-7	-	CASSLEVRTYEQYF	TGTGCCAGCAGCTTAGAGGTGCGGACATACGAGCAGTACTTC
TRBV28	15	-	TRBJ1-2	-	CASSLPGHRNYGYTF	TGTGCCAGCAGTTTGCCGGGACACCGTAACTATGGCTACACCTTC
TRBV19	16	TRBD1	TRBJ1-2	-	CASLSPGQGAGYGYTF	TGTGCCAGTTTATCACCGGGACAGGGGGCCGGCTATGGCTACACCTTC
TRBV30	15	-	TRBJ1-1	-	CAWLGFDNMNTEAFF	TGTGCCTGGCTTGGGTTCGACAATATGAACACTGAAGCTTTCTTT
TRBV3-1/TRBV3-2	15	-	TRBJ2-1	-	CASSQDAQAYNEQFF	TGTGCCAGCAGCCAAGATGCGCAGGCCTACAATGAGCAGTTCTTC
TRBV12-3/TRBV12-4	12	-	TRBJ1-5	-	CASSPGGRPQHF	TGTGCCAGCAGTCCGGGGGGCCGGCCCCAGCATTTT
TRBV28	16	-	TRBJ1-4	-	CASSFDSLSTNEKLFF	TGTGCCAGCAGTTTCGACAGTCTATCAACTAATGAAAAACTGTTTTTT
TRBV27	16	TRBD2	TRBJ2-7	-	CASSYLTSGHSYEQYF	TGTGCCAGCAGTTATCTCACTAGCGGCCACTCCTACGAGCAGTACTTC
TRBV6-6	17	TRBD1	TRBJ1-2	-	CASSLNLGTGLNYGYTF	TGTGCCAGCAGTCTAAACCTCGGGACAGGGCTTAACTATGGCTACACCTTC
TRBV2	12	-	TRBJ1-2	-	CASSEWREGYTF	TGTGCCAGCAGTGAATGGAGGGAGGGCTACACCTTC
TRBV4-1	15	-	TRBJ1-5	-	CASSPRGGRDQPQHF	TGCGCCAGCAGCCCCCGAGGGGGTAGGGATCAGCCCCAGCATTTT
TRBV27	15	-	TRBJ2-3	-	CASSLAGSSTDTQYF	TGTGCCAGCAGTTTAGCGGGGTCTAGCACAGATACGCAGTATTTT
TRBV11-2	14	-	TRBJ2-7	-	CASTEVPGGGGQYF	TGTGCCAGCACCGAGGTTCCAGGAGGGGGGGGGCAGTACTTC
TRBV11-2	14	-	TRBJ1-1	-	CASSPQWGGTEAFF	TGTGCCAGCAGCCCCCAATGGGGGGGCACTGAAGCTTTCTTT
TRBV12-3/TRBV12-4	13	TRBD1	TRBJ2-2	-	CASMGQTTGELFF	TGTGCCAGCATGGGACAGACCACCGGGGAGCTGTTTTTT
TRBV19	14	TRBD1	TRBJ1-1	-	CASNTQGADTEAFF	TGTGCCAGCAACACCCAGGGGGCCGACACTGAAGCTTTCTTT
TRBV6-5	14	-	TRBJ1-6	-	CASSYSTVNSPLHF	TGTGCCAGCAGTTACTCGACAGTGAATTCACCCCTCCACTTT
TRBV5-4	15	TRBD2	TRBJ2-1	-	CASSLGRGGVNEQFF	TGTGCCAGCAGCTTGGGGCGGGGGGGCGTGAATGAGCAGTTCTTC
TRBV28	14	TRBD1	TRBJ1-2	-	CASSLRQGLDGYTF	TGTGCCAGCAGTTTACGACAGGGTCTGGATGGCTACACCTTC
TRBV19	13	-	TRBJ1-1	few	CASSIMRGFEAFF	TGTGCCAGTAGTATAATGCGGGGGTTTGAAGCTTTCTTT
TRBV28	17	TRBD2	TRBJ2-7	-	CASNGSSGRAGLREQYF	TGTGCCAGCAACGGCTCTAGCGGGAGGGCCGGCCTACGGGAGCAGTACTTC
TRBV28	16	-	TRBJ2-1	once	CASSLGGVSSYNEQFF	TGTGCCAGCAGTTTGGGGGGAGTGAGCTCCTACAATGAGCAGTTCTTC
TRBV7-3	15	-	TRBJ2-5	-	CASSLTLGIGETQYF	TGTGCCAGCAGCTTAACGCTCGGGATCGGAGAGACCCAGTACTTC
TRBV28	15	-	TRBJ1-5	-	CASSTGGGGNQPQHF	TGTGCCAGCAGCACCGGGGGGGGAGGCAATCAGCCCCAGCATTTT
TRBV6-6	17	TRBD1	TRBJ1-3	-	CASSPRTTGNSGNTIYF	TGTGCCAGCAGTCCCCGCACGACAGGGAACTCTGGAAACACCATATATTTT
TRBV6-2/TRBV6-3	18	-	TRBJ1-5	-	CASTPRPDGHMPFPPQHF	TGTGCCAGCACCCCTCGTCCCGACGGACATATGCCCTTTCCGCCCCAGCATTTT
TRBV27	11	-	TRBJ1-1	-	CASMGGTEAFF	TGTGCCAGCATGGGGGGGACTGAAGCTTTCTTT
TRBV28	16	-	TRBJ1-3	-	CASRTGTQGSGNTIYF	TGTGCCAGCAGGACCGGGACTCAAGGCTCTGGAAACACCATATATTTT
TRBV24-1	18	TRBD2	TRBJ2-3	-	CATSDSTASGGAIDTQYF	TGTGCCACCAGTGATTCGACAGCTAGCGGGGGGGCCATAGATACGCAGTATTTT
TRBV14	15	-	TRBJ2-7	-	CASRVSGSGLGEQYF	TGTGCCAGCAGGGTCAGCGGCAGTGGCCTGGGAGAGCAGTACTTC
TRBV21-1	16	-	TRBJ1-1	-	CASSRRQGEGNTEAFF	TGTGCCAGCAGCAGGCGACAGGGCGAGGGGAACACTGAAGCTTTCTTT
TRBV6-4	15	TRBD1	TRBJ2-7	-	CASFNTDRGAYEQYF	TGTGCCAGCTTCAACACGGACAGGGGGGCCTACGAGCAGTACTTC
TRBV7-8	18	TRBD2	TRBJ2-5	-	CASSFRRFGGTSRETQYF	TGTGCCAGCAGCTTCCGACGATTCGGCGGGACTAGCCGAGAGACCCAGTACTTC
TRBV12-3/TRBV12-4	13	-	TRBJ2-5	-	CASSFLLKETQYF	TGTGCCAGCAGTTTCTTACTAAAAGAGACCCAGTACTTC
TRBV5-4	18	TRBD2	TRBJ2-7	many	CASSLAKGLAGGTYEQYF	TGTGCCAGCAGCTTGGCCAAGGGACTAGCGGGAGGGACCTACGAGCAGTACTTC
TRBV7-9	16	-	TRBJ2-2	-	CASSSRGGVGTGELFF	TGTGCCAGCAGCTCCCGGGGCGGGGTTGGGACCGGGGAGCTGTTTTTT
TRBV5-4	14	-	TRBJ2-1	-	CASTHRDTYNEQFF	TGTGCCAGCACACATAGGGACACCTACAATGAGCAGTTCTTC
TRBV7-6	15	TRBD1	TRBJ1-4	-	CASSFTGTGKEKLFF	TGTGCCAGCAGCTTCACCGGGACAGGGAAAGAAAAACTGTTTTTT
TRBV7-9	15	TRBD2	TRBJ2-7	-	CASSLGNSGRYEQYF	TGTGCCAGCAGCTTAGGGAATAGCGGGCGCTACGAGCAGTACTTC
TRBV9	16	-	TRBJ2-5	-	CASSSSPDWKEETQYF	TGTGCCAGCAGCTCATCTCCGGACTGGAAAGAAGAGACCCAGTACTTC
TRBV5-1	16	TRBD2	TRBJ2-2	-	CASTAPGGRAPGELFF	TGCGCCAGCACCGCCCCGGGCGGGAGGGCCCCCGGGGAGCTGTTTTTT